The rows below give T cell receptor beta chains drawn from one sample of a study of T-cell reconstitution after alpha-beta-depleted transplantation in children. TCRdb ran MiXCR on the PCR reads and lists one entry per CDR3 protein. The sample yields 150,000 to 250,000 distinct CDR3 sequences, 6.3% seen once. The specimen comprised PBMCs, sampled before TCRalphabeta/CD19-depleted stem cell transplant. These receptors originate from a girl under three years old with combined immunodeficiency, due to receive a stem cell transplant. The CDR3 runs from the conserved cysteine through the conserved F or W. The D gene is left open where the match is weak. Clone size appears in some rows only: once, few, many, or a class for an expanded clone.

abundance	j_gene	d_gene	v_gene	CDR3aa	CDR3nt
many	TRBJ2-1	TRBD2	TRBV20-1	CSARDALAGTSYNEQFF	TGCAGTGCTAGAGATGCCTTAGCGGGGACATCCTACAATGAGCAGTTCTTC
few	TRBJ2-1	.	TRBV9	CASSVERSLEQFF	TGTGCCAGCAGCGTAGAGCGGAGCCTTGAGCAGTTCTTC
many	TRBJ2-3	.	TRBV7-2	CASSLRAGAWGTDTQYF	TGTGCCAGCAGCTTAAGGGCGGGGGCTTGGGGCACAGATACGCAGTATTTT
few	TRBJ1-1	.	TRBV5-4	CASSLDSGDTEAFF	TGTGCCAGCAGCTTGGACTCTGGGGACACTGAAGCTTTCTTT
many	TRBJ2-1	TRBD2	TRBV5-1	CASSLGGAGIYNEQFF	TGCGCCAGCAGCTTGGGGGGAGCGGGAATCTACAATGAGCAGTTCTTC
.	TRBJ2-1	.	TRBV7-9	CATRQVVYNEQFF	TGTGCCACCAGACAAGTCGTTTACAATGAGCAGTTCTTC
.	TRBJ1-1	.	TRBV25-1	CASSSQGRGEAFF	TGTGCCAGCAGTTCTCAGGGGAGGGGTGAAGCTTTCTTT
.	TRBJ2-3	TRBD2	TRBV3-1	CACSQNAWTSGAFADTQYF	TGTGCCTGCAGCCAAAACGCGTGGACTAGCGGGGCCTTTGCTGATACGCAGTATTTT
many	TRBJ2-1	TRBD2	TRBV6-5	CASSSLAGGLYNEQFF	TGTGCCAGCAGTTCTTTAGCGGGAGGGCTCTACAATGAGCAGTTCTTC
many	TRBJ2-7	.	TRBV29-1	CSVEAGNYEQYF	TGCAGCGTTGAAGCAGGGAACTACGAGCAGTACTTC
few	TRBJ2-1	.	TRBV7-9	CASSLIPSRYNEQFF	TGTGCCAGCAGCTTAATTCCTAGTCGATACAATGAGCAGTTCTTC
many	TRBJ2-7	.	TRBV7-6	CASSFGAVPYEQYF	TGTGCCAGCAGCTTTGGGGCAGTGCCCTATGAGCAGTACTTC
many	TRBJ2-2	TRBD2	TRBV2	CASSRLARGFGELFF	TGTGCCAGCAGCAGACTAGCTCGGGGCTTCGGGGAGCTGTTTTTT
many	TRBJ1-1	.	TRBV4-3	CASSQGRKTAEAFF	TGCGCCAGCAGCCAAGGGCGCAAAACAGCTGAAGCTTTCTTT
.	TRBJ2-3	.	TRBV12-3/TRBV12-4	CASRGTSDTQYF	TGTGCCAGCAGAGGGACTTCAGATACGCAGTATTTT
many	TRBJ2-7	TRBD1	TRBV7-9	CASSQTHGTGPYEQYF	TGTGCCAGCAGCCAGACGCACGGGACAGGGCCCTACGAGCAGTACTTC
many	TRBJ1-1	.	TRBV12-3/TRBV12-4	CASSFLTGRTEAFF	TGTGCCAGCAGTTTCTTAACAGGGAGGACTGAAGCTTTCTTT
.	TRBJ2-7	TRBD1	TRBV12-3/TRBV12-4	CASSLVEGAGYEQYF	TGTGCCAGCAGTTTAGTTGAGGGGGCGGGCTACGAGCAGTACTTC
many	TRBJ1-2	.	TRBV7-9	CASSLASQLNYGYTF	TGTGCCAGCAGCTTAGCGTCCCAACTTAACTATGGCTACACCTTC
many	TRBJ2-3	.	TRBV7-3	CASSLWLAGPPDTQYF	TGTGCCAGCAGCTTATGGCTAGCAGGGCCCCCAGATACGCAGTATTTT
many	TRBJ2-2	.	TRBV20-1	CSARSTGELFF	TGCAGTGCTAGATCCACCGGGGAGCTGTTTTTT
many	TRBJ2-4	.	TRBV21-1	CASSTLSLGAGHIQYF	TGTGCCAGCAGCACCCTTTCTCTGGGAGCAGGGCACATTCAGTACTTC
many	TRBJ2-7	TRBD2	TRBV6-5	CASSYNIAGGLYEQYF	TGTGCCAGCAGTTACAACATAGCGGGGGGGCTCTACGAGCAGTACTTC
many	TRBJ2-1	.	TRBV5-6	CASSLDVTGNEQFF	TGTGCCAGCAGCTTGGACGTAACGGGCAATGAGCAGTTCTTC
many	TRBJ2-5	.	TRBV29-1	CSVDEETQYF	TGCAGCGTGGACGAAGAGACCCAGTACTTC
many	TRBJ2-1	TRBD2	TRBV20-1	CSARDHWTSGRYNEQFF	TGCAGTGCTAGAGATCACTGGACTAGCGGGAGGTACAATGAGCAGTTCTTC
many	TRBJ2-1	.	TRBV6-5	CASSYSLVDNEQFF	TGTGCCAGCAGTTACTCGCTGGTGGACAATGAGCAGTTCTTC
many	TRBJ1-3	.	TRBV20-1	CSAYSGNTIYF	TGCAGTGCCTACTCTGGAAACACCATATATTTT
many	TRBJ2-7	.	TRBV6-2/TRBV6-3	CASSYSYNEQYF	TGTGCCAGCAGTTACTCGTACAACGAGCAGTACTTC
many	TRBJ1-1	.	TRBV6-2/TRBV6-3	CASSYTSGYTEAFF	TGTGCCAGCAGTTACACGTCAGGATACACTGAAGCTTTCTTT
many	TRBJ1-2	TRBD1	TRBV5-1	CASSFPGQGDYGYTF	TGCGCCAGCAGCTTTCCGGGACAGGGGGACTATGGCTACACCTTC
many	TRBJ1-4	.	TRBV11-2	CASSLEPRISEKLFF	TGTGCCAGCAGCTTGGAACCTCGGATCAGTGAAAAACTGTTTTTT
many	TRBJ1-1	TRBD1	TRBV6-1	CASLRPGQGVNTEAFF	TGTGCCAGCTTGAGACCGGGACAGGGGGTGAACACTGAAGCTTTCTTT
many	TRBJ2-6	.	TRBV5-5	CASSSSSGANVLTF	TGTGCCAGCAGCTCGAGCTCTGGGGCCAACGTCCTGACTTTC
many	TRBJ1-1	TRBD1	TRBV20-1	CSAKPGQQLEAFF	TGCAGTGCTAAACCGGGACAGCAACTTGAAGCTTTCTTT